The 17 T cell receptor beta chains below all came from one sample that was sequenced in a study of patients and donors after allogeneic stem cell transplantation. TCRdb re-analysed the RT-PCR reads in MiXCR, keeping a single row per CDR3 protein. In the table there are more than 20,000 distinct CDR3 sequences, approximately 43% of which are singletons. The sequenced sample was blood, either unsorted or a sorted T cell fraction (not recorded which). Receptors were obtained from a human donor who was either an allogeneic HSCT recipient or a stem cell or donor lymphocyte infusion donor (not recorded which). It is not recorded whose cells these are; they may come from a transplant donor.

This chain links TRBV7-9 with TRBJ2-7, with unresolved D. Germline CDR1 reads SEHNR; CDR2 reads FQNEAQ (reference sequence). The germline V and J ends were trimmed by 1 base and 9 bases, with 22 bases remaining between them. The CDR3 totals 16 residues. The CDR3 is CASSLVPRDARSGQYF. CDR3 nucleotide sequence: TGTGCCAGCAGCTTAGTTCCGCGAGACGCAAGGTCTGGGCAGTACTTC.

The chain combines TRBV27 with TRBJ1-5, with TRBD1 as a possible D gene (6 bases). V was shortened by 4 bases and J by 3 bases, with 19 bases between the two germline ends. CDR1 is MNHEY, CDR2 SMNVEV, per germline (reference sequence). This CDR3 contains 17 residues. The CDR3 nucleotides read TGTGCCAGCAGTTCCACGACAGGCCCGCTATACAATCAGCCCCAGCATTTT. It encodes CASSSTTGPLYNQPQHF.

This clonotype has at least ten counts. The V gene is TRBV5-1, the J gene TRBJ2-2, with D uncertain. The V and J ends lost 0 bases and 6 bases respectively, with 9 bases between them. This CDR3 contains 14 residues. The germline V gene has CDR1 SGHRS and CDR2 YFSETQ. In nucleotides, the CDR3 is TGCGCCAGCAGCTTGGGTAGGTCAGCCGGGGAGCTGTTTTTT. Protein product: CASSLGRSAGELFF.

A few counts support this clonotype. CDR3 amino acids: CASNQRGVTGELFF. In nucleotides, the CDR3 is TGTGCCAGCAACCAGCGGGGGGTCACCGGGGAGCTGTTTTTT. The chain joins TRBV12-3 or TRBV12-4 to TRBJ2-2, with 9 nucleotides matching TRBD2. With 7 bases clipped from V and 4 bases from J, the junction kept 4 bases outside the gene matches. The CDR3 spans 14 residues.

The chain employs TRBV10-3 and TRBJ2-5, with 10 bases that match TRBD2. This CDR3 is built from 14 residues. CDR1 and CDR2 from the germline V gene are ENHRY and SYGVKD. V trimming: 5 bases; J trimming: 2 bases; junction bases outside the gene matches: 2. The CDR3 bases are TGTGCCATCAGTCAGGGACTAGCGCAAGAGACCCAGTACTTC. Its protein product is CAISQGLAQETQYF.

The CDR3 loop is CASSNTLNTEAFF. As DNA, the CDR3 is TGTGCCAGCAGTAATACACTGAACACTGAAGCTTTCTTT. The gene calls are TRBV28 and TRBJ1-1, with no clear D. The CDR3 is made up of 13 amino acids. Deletions cut 5 bases from V and 0 bases from J, with 7 bases between. Germline CDR1 and CDR2: MDHEN and SYDVKM. Looking up the rest from reference TRBV28 and TRBJ1-1 gives the full variable domain: DVKVTQSSRYLVKRTGEKVFLECVQDMDHENMFWYRQDPGLGLRLIYFSYDVKMKEKGDIPEGYSVSREKKERFSLILESASTNQTSMYLCASSNTLNTEAFFGQGTRLTVV.

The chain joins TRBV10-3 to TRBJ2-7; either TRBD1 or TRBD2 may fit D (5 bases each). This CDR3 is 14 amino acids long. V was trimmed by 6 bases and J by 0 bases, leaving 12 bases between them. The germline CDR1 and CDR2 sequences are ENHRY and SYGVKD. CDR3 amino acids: CAIRGTGSSYEQYF. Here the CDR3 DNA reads TGTGCCATCAGAGGGACGGGGAGCTCCTACGAGCAGTACTTC.

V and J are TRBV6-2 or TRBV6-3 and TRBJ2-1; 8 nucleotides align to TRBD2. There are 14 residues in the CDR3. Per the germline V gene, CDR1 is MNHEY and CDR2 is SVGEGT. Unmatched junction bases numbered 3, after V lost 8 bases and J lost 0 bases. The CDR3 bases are TGTGCCAGCCAGCGGGGGAGCTCCTACAATGAGCAGTTCTTC. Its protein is CASQRGSSYNEQFF.

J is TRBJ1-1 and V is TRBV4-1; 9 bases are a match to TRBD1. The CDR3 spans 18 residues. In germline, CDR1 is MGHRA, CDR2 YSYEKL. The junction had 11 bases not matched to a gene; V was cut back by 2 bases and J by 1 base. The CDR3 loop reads CASSQRPGGTGRNTEAFF. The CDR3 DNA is TGCGCCAGCAGCCAAAGGCCTGGAGGGACAGGGAGGAACACTGAAGCTTTCTTT.

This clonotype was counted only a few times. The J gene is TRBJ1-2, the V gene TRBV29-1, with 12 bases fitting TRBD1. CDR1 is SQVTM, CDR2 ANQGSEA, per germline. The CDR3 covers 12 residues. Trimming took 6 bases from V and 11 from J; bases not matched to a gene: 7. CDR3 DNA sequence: TGCAGCGTGGACCGGGACAGGGGGCTGTACACCTTC. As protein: CSVDRDRGLYTF.

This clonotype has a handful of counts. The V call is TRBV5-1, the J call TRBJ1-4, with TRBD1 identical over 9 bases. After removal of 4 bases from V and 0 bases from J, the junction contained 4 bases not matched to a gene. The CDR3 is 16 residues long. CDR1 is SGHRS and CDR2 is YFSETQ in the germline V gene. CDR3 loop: CASSKTGGATNEKLFF. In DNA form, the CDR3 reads TGCGCCAGCAGCAAAACAGGGGGCGCAACTAATGAAAAACTGTTTTTT.

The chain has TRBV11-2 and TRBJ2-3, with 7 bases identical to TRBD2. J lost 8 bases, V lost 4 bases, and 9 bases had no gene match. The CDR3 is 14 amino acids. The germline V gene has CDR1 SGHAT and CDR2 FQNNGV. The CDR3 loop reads CASSSRPAGVTQYF. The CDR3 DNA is TGTGCCAGCAGCTCCCGACCGGCGGGGGTTACGCAGTATTTT.

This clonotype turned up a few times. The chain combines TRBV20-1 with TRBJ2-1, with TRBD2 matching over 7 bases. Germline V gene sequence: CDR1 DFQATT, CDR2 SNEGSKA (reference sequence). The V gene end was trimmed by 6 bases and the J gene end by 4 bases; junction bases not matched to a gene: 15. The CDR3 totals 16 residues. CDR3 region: CSAAREEAHFYNEQFF. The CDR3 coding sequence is TGCAGTGCCGCCCGGGAGGAGGCTCATTTTTACAATGAGCAGTTCTTC.

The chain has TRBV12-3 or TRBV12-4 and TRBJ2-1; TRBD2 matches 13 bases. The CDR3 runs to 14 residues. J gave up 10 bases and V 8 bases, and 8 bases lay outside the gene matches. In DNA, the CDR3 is TGTGCCAGCGGGGGGACTAGCGGGGAAAGGGAGCAGTTCTTC. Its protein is CASGGTSGEREQFF.

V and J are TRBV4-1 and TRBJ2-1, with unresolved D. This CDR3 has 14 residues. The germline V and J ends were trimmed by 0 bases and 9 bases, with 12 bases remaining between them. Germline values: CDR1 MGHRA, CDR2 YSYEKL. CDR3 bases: TGCGCCAGCAGCCAAGAGATCAGTCATGGTGAGCAGTTCTTC. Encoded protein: CASSQEISHGEQFF.

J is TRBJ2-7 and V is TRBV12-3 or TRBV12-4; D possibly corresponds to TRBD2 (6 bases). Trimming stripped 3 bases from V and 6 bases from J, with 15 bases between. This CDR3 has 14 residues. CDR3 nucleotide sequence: TGTGCCAGCAGTTTGGGACTCCAGGGTTTCGAGCAGTACTTC. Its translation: CASSLGLQGFEQYF.

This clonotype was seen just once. CDR3 loop: CASSLRAPNTEAFF. Written as DNA, the CDR3 is TGTGCCAGCAGTTTGCGGGCACCGAACACTGAAGCTTTCTTT. The chain joins TRBV27 to TRBJ1-1; D gene unclear. Germline CDR1 is MNHEY and CDR2 is SMNVEV (reference sequence). The CDR3 extends over 14 amino acids. The V gene lost 3 bases and the J gene lost 1 base, with 9 bases spanning the gap.